A selection of T cell receptor beta chains follows, all from one sample in a study of blood T cell repertoires in COVID-19. Sequenced by immunoSEQ multiplex PCR; TCRdb stores in-frame clones only, minus some. The sample contains about 240,000 clones, around 81% of which appear only once. Input material: peripheral blood. Receptors originate from a woman of 80 years or more with COVID-19, enrolled during active disease. CDR3s include the opening cysteine and the closing phenylalanine or tryptophan. The D gene is left open where the match is weak. Size values are once, few and many counts, or a class for expanded clones, and some rows have none.

>NA|NA|TRBJ2-3|13|TRBV5-1
TGCGCCAGCAGCTGGACTAGCACAGATACGCAGTATTTT
CASSWTSTDTQYF
>NA|NA|TRBJ2-1|17|TRBV3-1/TRBV3-2
TGTGCCAGCAGCCAAGATGTCCGGGGGAGCTCCTACAATGAGCAGTTCTTC
CASSQDVRGSSYNEQFF
>TRBD2|NA|TRBJ2-1|15|TRBV7-8
TGTGCCAGCAGCCTGCGGGAGGCGGTGTACAATGAGCAGTTCTTC
CASSLREAVYNEQFF
>TRBD1|NA|TRBJ2-5|18|TRBV3-1/TRBV3-2
TGTGCCAGCAGCCAAAGCCGGAGACAGGGGGCGACTCAAGAGACCCAGTACTTC
CASSQSRRQGATQETQYF
>TRBD1|NA|TRBJ1-2|13|TRBV6-5
TGTGCCAGCAGTCCGGGACAGAACTATGGCTACACCTTC
CASSPGQNYGYTF
>NA|NA|TRBJ1-3|16|TRBV5-1
TGCGCCAGCAGCTTGTTAGGGGGAAGCTCTGGAAACACCATATATTTT
CASSLLGGSSGNTIYF
>TRBD2|NA|TRBJ2-7|16|TRBV4-1
TGCGCCAGCAGCCTAGTCACAGCCGGGACTAGCGGCGAGCAGTACTTC
CASSLVTAGTSGEQYF
>NA|NA|TRBJ1-5|15|TRBV10-3
TGTGCCATCAGTGAGTCCAAGCAGGGGCTTCGTCCCCAGCATTTT
CAISESKQGLRPQHF
>TRBD1|NA|TRBJ1-1|14|TRBV5-1
TGCGCCAGCAGCCGGGGACAGGGAGGGACTGAAGCTTTCTTT
CASSRGQGGTEAFF
>NA|once|TRBJ1-4|15|TRBV7-2
TGTGCCAGCAGCTTAGCGAAGCGGAATGGGGAAAAACTGTTTTTT
CASSLAKRNGEKLFF
>TRBD1|NA|TRBJ1-1|17|TRBV5-8
TGTGCCAGCAGACCGGGACAGGGAAATTTAATGAACACTGAAGCTTTCTTT
CASRPGQGNLMNTEAFF
>NA|NA|TRBJ1-1|13|TRBV19
TGTGCCAGTAAGGACACCCAAATCACTGAAGCTTTCTTT
CASKDTQITEAFF
>TRBD1|NA|TRBJ1-5|15|TRBV5-1
TGCGCCAGCAGCTTGGCCACAGGGGGTAATCAGCCCCAGCATTTT
CASSLATGGNQPQHF
>TRBD2|once|TRBJ2-7|13|TRBV9
TGTGCCACCGGGGGGTGGAGCTCCTACGAGCAGTACTTC
CATGGWSSYEQYF
>NA|NA|TRBJ1-2|14|TRBV9
TGTGCCAGCAGCGTCACGGGGGACGGCTATGGCTACACCTTC
CASSVTGDGYGYTF
>NA|NA|TRBJ1-1|15|TRBV7-9
TGTGCCAGCAGCTTAGTCCGGACATCCACCACTGAAGCTTTCTTT
CASSLVRTSTTEAFF
>NA|NA|TRBJ2-1|13|TRBV30
TGTGCCTGGAGTACGAGCTCCTACAATGAGCAGTTCTTC
CAWSTSSYNEQFF
>NA|NA|TRBJ1-4|14|TRBV11-2
TGTGCCGCAGGGCCCAGCGCAACTAATGAAAAACTGTTTTTT
CAAGPSATNEKLFF
>NA|few|TRBJ2-3|16|TRBV24-1
TGTGCCACCAGTCCTCCAGGGGAGAGGATAACAGATACGCAGTATTTT
CATSPPGERITDTQYF
>NA|once|TRBJ1-4|19|TRBV21-1
TGTGCCAGCAGCACCCCTCAGGGGGATACAGCTTCAACTAATGAAAAACTGTTTTTT
CASSTPQGDTASTNEKLFF
>NA|NA|TRBJ1-4|16|TRBV5-5
TGTGCCAGCAGCTTGGGGACAGTGTCAACTAATGAAAAACTGTTTTTT
CASSLGTVSTNEKLFF
>NA|NA|TRBJ2-7|12|TRBV27
TGTGCCAGCAGACGAGGGTGGGGCAGGGGCCAATTC
CASRRGWGRGQF
>NA|few|TRBJ2-5|17|TRBV29-1
TGCAGCGTTGTACCAAACAGGGCCCCAACCCCTCAAGAGACCCAGTACTTC
CSVVPNRAPTPQETQYF